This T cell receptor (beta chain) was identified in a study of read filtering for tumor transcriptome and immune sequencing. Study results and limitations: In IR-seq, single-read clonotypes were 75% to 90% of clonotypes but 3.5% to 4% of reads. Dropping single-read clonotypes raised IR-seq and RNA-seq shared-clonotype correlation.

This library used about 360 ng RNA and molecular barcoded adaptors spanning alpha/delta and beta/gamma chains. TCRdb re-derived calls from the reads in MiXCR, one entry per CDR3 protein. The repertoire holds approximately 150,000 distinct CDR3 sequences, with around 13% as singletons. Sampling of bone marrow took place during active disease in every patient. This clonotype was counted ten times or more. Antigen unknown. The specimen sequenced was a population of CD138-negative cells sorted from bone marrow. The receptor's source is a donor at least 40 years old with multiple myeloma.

This CDR3 is CSVGDRSSGELFF. CDR3 nucleotides: TGCAGCGTAGGAGACAGATCATCCGGGGAGCTGTTTTTT. The J gene is TRBJ2-2, the V gene TRBV29-1, with D possibly matching TRBD1 (5 bases). Germline assignment: CDR1 SQVTM and CDR2 ANQGSEA. The V gene lost 6 bases and the J gene lost 6 bases, with 14 bases spanning the gap. The CDR3 spans 13 residues.